Reported below is one T cell receptor beta chain. It lacks a known antigen. The record has no base qualities; no much larger clone is one base away. This entry is derived from a study of T cell responses to AZD1222 COVID-19 vaccine (dated by TCRdb to about 2021). Regarding the complete study: AZD1222 recipients whose second dose came at about 4 weeks and those whose second dose came at about 12 weeks were combined into one group, since spike-specific TCR depth and breadth did not differ between the two schedules. TCR sequencing was performed for fewer than 250 trial participants, of whom around 210 were given two doses of AZD1222 and around 26 were given two doses of MenACWY control vaccine. Trial participants were enrolled by age into subgroups of 18-55, 56-69 and 70-plus years, and around 140, 26 and 57 TCR-sequenced participants, respectively, were included in these subgroups. Results the study describes overall, beyond this receptor: Reportedly, close to half of the unique spike-specific TCRs recognized epitopes lying outside the regions that are mutated in the B.1.351 and B.1.1.7 variants. Spike-specific TCR breadth and depth rose significantly after two AZD1222 doses compared with day 0 and with MenACWY recipients. Because no samples from the day 14 peak response were available, repertoires could be characterized only after the peak T cell response. Participants were mostly white British and included more females than males, and it was suggested by the authors that clonal diversity may have been underestimated. In the small 56-69-year group, the increase in depth fell short of significance, most likely because of low power. Vaccine-associated CD4 TCRs spanned the whole spike protein, with dominant responses in regions 160-218 and 743-854. Only a handful of AZD1222 recipients were SARS-CoV-2 seropositive at baseline, limiting conclusions about previously exposed vaccinees.

The CDR3 regions of human TCRbeta chains were analyzed by immunosequencing. As for the original processing: TCRs in the repertoires were matched against a reference library of SARS-CoV-2-specific TCRs that had been generated with the MIRA antigen-specificity platform. Breadth was defined as the fraction of unique TCRs that were SARS-CoV-2-associated. Depth was defined as the fraction of total T cells that were SARS-CoV-2-associated. Using the MIRA data, each spike-specific TCR was assigned both to the spike region to which the TCR was reactive and to a CD4 or CD8 class. Log10-transformed breadth and depth values were compared by one-way ANOVA with Sidak's multiple comparisons tests. TCRdb stores this immuneACCESS table with in-frame sequences only. Part of the clones is absent; in the studies checked, under half of the shortfall reflects unresolved V genes, and no reason is known for the rest. That table supplies the V and J calls and clone size; D and trimming were determined from the DNA. In all, the sample holds tens of thousands of clones, and 90% of those were seen once. The ten largest make up over 7.5% of the sample.

V and J are trimmed by 5 bases and 6 bases, and the gene matches miss 12 bases of the junction. Reading the germline V gene gives CDR1 SGHTA and CDR2 FQGTGA. The CDR3 spans 15 residues, from the cysteine through the phenylalanine. Just CDR3 DNA is preserved here, 45 bases in frame from base 1. Read against the paper, the sample's time point label means: baseline before first vaccination. Samples from vaccinated people were obtained from the UK trials COV001 and COV002, which included a single-blind randomized controlled phase 2/3 trial of AZD1222 (ChAdOx1 nCoV-19) in healthy adults. Trial participant PBMC samples were collected at day 0 and day 28 after the second dose for TCRbeta chain sequencing.

The clonotype originates from an adult in good health. The input for sequencing was peripheral blood, taken on day 0 of AZD1222 vaccination. The V and J segments used are TRBV7-3 and TRBJ1-2; TRBD1 lines up with 7 middle nucleotides. The nucleotides read TGTGCCAGCAGCCCGAGACAGGGCCCCGCGGATGGCTACACCTTC. Translated, this gives CASSPRQGPADGYTF.